Following are 24 T cell receptor beta chains from one sample sequenced in a study of T cells after yellow fever vaccination. TCRdb reprocessed the 5' RACE reads with MiXCR, giving one entry per CDR3 protein. This sample has approximately 330,000 distinct CDR3 sequences, with around an eighth found just once. The sequenced sample was CD4+ T cells sorted from PBMCs, obtained 15 days after the yellow fever booster vaccination. These receptors originate from a man younger than 35 who received the YFV17D yellow fever vaccine.

The sample holds a few counts of this clonotype. V is TRBV18 and J is TRBJ1-1; 7 bases map to TRBD1. The CDR3 contains 14 residues. Germline-derived CDR1 and CDR2 are KGHSH and LQKENI. Trimming removed 4 bases from V and 1 base from J; junction bases left unmatched: 3. As DNA, the CDR3 is TGTGCCAGCTCACTGACAGGGTGGAACACTGAAGCTTTCTTT. It codes for CASSLTGWNTEAFF.

The CDR3: CASSLQGWNTEAFF. The CDR3 DNA follows: TGTGCCAGCAGCTTGCAGGGGTGGAACACTGAAGCTTTCTTT. The chain links TRBV7-2 to TRBJ1-1; D perhaps matches TRBD1 (6 bases). The CDR3 is 14 residues long. V was cut by 3 bases and J by 1 base, with 9 bases left in between. Germline V gene lookup returns CDR1 SGHTA and CDR2 FQGNSA.

This chain uses TRBV19 with TRBJ1-2; D call uncertain. V was clipped by 3 bases and J by 3 bases, with 8 bases between them. The germline gives CDR1 LNHDA, CDR2 SQIVND (reference sequence). This CDR3 has 13 residues. CDR3 DNA: TGTGCCAGTAGTATTGGTCAGTACTATGGCTACACCTTC. It yields the protein CASSIGQYYGYTF.

V usage is TRBV12-3 or TRBV12-4 and J usage is TRBJ1-3; D is perhaps TRBD1 (6 bases). This CDR3 has 15 residues. V gave up 5 bases and J gave up 0 bases, with 11 bases separating them. The CDR3 DNA is TGTGCCAGCAGTGGGGGGGCTTTCTCTGGAAACACCATATATTTT. The encoded protein is CASSGGAFSGNTIYF.

This clonotype occurred a few times. The chain carries TRBV11-2 and TRBJ1-2, with 9 bases lining up with TRBD1. J was trimmed by 2 bases and V by 6 bases; bases with no gene match: 13. The length of the CDR3 is 17 residues. CDR1 SGHAT and CDR2 FQNNGV come from the germline V gene. In nucleotides, the CDR3 is TGTGCCAGCAGGTCAAACAGGGGGCGCGTTCGAAACTATGGCTACACCTTC. This sequence encodes CASRSNRGRVRNYGYTF.

Note on this clonotype: A read error is possible here, since a much larger clone lies one base away. The rearrangement joins TRBV24-1 to TRBJ2-3; possible D gene TRBD2, 5 bases. Germline loops: CDR1 KGHDR, CDR2 SFDVKD. Trimming stripped 4 bases from V and 1 base from J, with 5 bases between. The CDR3 covers 13 residues. CDR3 protein: CATSDGGTDTQYF. The CDR3 coding sequence is TGTGCCACCAGTGACGGGGGCACAGATACGCAGTATTTT.

This clonotype was seen a few times. This sequence joins TRBV29-1 and TRBJ2-7; D is possibly TRBD2 (5 bases). The length of the CDR3 is 12 residues. The V end lost 4 bases, the J end lost 6 bases, and 13 bases lay between the germline ends. Per the germline V gene, CDR1 is SQVTM and CDR2 is ANQGSEA. The CDR3 loop reads CSVGASLGEQYV. Written as DNA, the CDR3 is TGCAGCGTTGGAGCTAGCCTCGGCGAGCAGTACGTC.

This rearrangement joins TRBV5-6 to TRBJ2-6, with TRBD1 matching 7 bases. Unmatched junction bases numbered 6, after V lost 2 bases and J lost 1 base. This CDR3 is 17 amino acids long. Germline V gene data show CDR1 as SGHDT and CDR2 as YYEEEE. CDR3 in amino acids: CASSLGGPFSGANVLTF. CDR3 nucleotides: TGTGCCAGCAGCTTAGGGGGCCCCTTTTCTGGGGCCAACGTCCTGACTTTC.

Many counts were recorded for this clonotype. The chain combines TRBV12-3 or TRBV12-4 with TRBJ2-1, with D tentatively TRBD2 (6 bases). This CDR3 has 11 amino acids. Trimming left V 7 bases short and J 9 bases short, with 10 bases between. CDR3 DNA: TGTGCCAGCACCCTCGGGAGTGAGCAGTTCTTC. It encodes CASTLGSEQFF.

This clonotype was counted only a few times. The chain carries TRBV7-3 and TRBJ2-2; possibly TRBD2 for D (5 bases). CDR1 SGHTA and CDR2 FQGTGA come from the germline V gene. Trimming left V 4 bases short and J 5 bases short, with 17 bases between. This CDR3 has 16 amino acids. The CDR3, as DNA: TGTGCCAGCAGCTCCGGGGAGCTGGGCGGGACCGGGGAGCTGTTTTTT. Amino acids: CASSSGELGGTGELFF.

In this sample, this clonotype turned up a few times. The chain recombines TRBV7-2 with TRBJ1-6; 9 bases agree with TRBD1. Germline CDR1 and CDR2: SGHTA and FQGNSA. The CDR3 length is 14 residues. Unmatched junction bases numbered 3, after V lost 7 bases and J lost 5 bases. CDR3 sequence reads: CASTRDRDNSPLHF. The CDR3 DNA follows: TGTGCCAGCACCCGGGACAGGGATAATTCACCCCTCCACTTT.

This clonotype has more than one count but fewer than ten. The rearrangement links TRBV4-1 to TRBJ1-1; D unresolved. Germline-derived CDR1 and CDR2 are MGHRA and YSYEKL. V lost 0 bases and J lost 11, with 10 bases in between. CDR3 length: 12 residues. CDR3 sequence reads: CASSQDRTGAFF. CDR3 nucleotide sequence: TGCGCCAGCAGCCAAGATAGGACGGGGGCTTTCTTT.

The sample holds a few counts of this clonotype. The chain has TRBV24-1 and TRBJ1-2; D unresolved. Germline CDR1 KGHDR, CDR2 SFDVKD. The CDR3 sequence is 12 residues long. V gave up 2 bases and J gave up 7 bases, with 7 bases separating them. CDR3 sequence (DNA): TGTGCCACCAGTGATTCCGCGGGTGGCTACACCTTC. Protein product: CATSDSAGGYTF.

Only a few counts were recorded for this clonotype. V gene TRBV29-1 combines with J gene TRBJ2-2; D remains unclear. The CDR3 spans 14 residues. Germline V gives CDR1 SQVTM, CDR2 ANQGSEA. Trimming took 3 bases from V and 1 from J, leaving 9 bases between them. CDR3 nucleotide sequence: TGCAGCGTTGAGATGTGGGGGAACACCGGGGAGCTGTTTTTT. Its protein product is CSVEMWGNTGELFF.

This chain joins TRBV6-2 or TRBV6-3 and TRBJ2-7; no clear D. This CDR3 has 13 residues. The V gene's germline CDR1 is MNHEY and CDR2 SVGEGT. Trimming stripped 5 bases from V and 3 bases from J, with 11 bases between. For the CDR3, the DNA is TGTGCCAGCAGTGGCCCGGTCAACTACGAGCAGTACGTC. It translates to CASSGPVNYEQYV.

This clonotype was detected a few times. The CDR3 spells CASSQVREKLFF. CDR3 coding DNA: TGCGCCAGCAGCCAAGTTCGCGAAAAACTGTTTTTT. This sequence joins TRBV4-3 and TRBJ1-4; no firm D call. Looked up from germline, CDR1 is LGHNA and CDR2 is YSLEER. V lost 1 base and J 8 bases, leaving 5 bases between the germline ends. The CDR3 consists of 12 residues.

V is TRBV7-9 and J is TRBJ2-7; D ambiguous. This CDR3 is built from 12 residues. Germline values: CDR1 SEHNR, CDR2 FQNEAQ (reference sequence). Trimming removed 1 base at V and 4 bases at J, with 5 bases between. The CDR3 sequence is CASSLVGYEQYV. CDR3 bases: TGTGCCAGCAGCTTAGTCGGTTACGAGCAGTACGTC.

The genes are TRBV20-1 and TRBJ1-2, with TRBD1 matching 7 bases. Trimming cost V 2 bases and J 8 bases; bases outside gene matches: 5. CDR3 length: 12 residues. Germline V gene sequence: CDR1 DFQATT, CDR2 SNEGSKA (reference sequence). This chain's CDR3 is CSARLQGKGYTF. The CDR3 DNA sequence: TGCAGTGCTAGACTACAGGGGAAAGGCTACACCTTC.

The chain couples TRBV7-3 to TRBJ2-3; possible D gene TRBD2, 5 bases. The V gene's germline CDR1 is SGHTA and CDR2 FQGTGA. Trimming removed 5 bases from V and 3 bases from J, with 15 bases in between. The CDR3 has 15 residues. CDR3 DNA: TGTGCCAGCAGCCCAGATTCCACTAGAACAGATACGCAGTATTTT. It specifies CASSPDSTRTDTQYF. Together with reference TRBV7-3 and TRBJ2-3, the CDR3 gives the full variable domain: GAGVSQTPSNKVTEKGKYVELRCDPISGHTALYWYRQSLGQGPEFLIYFQGTGAADDSGLPNDRFFAVRPEGSVSTLKIQRTERGDSAVYLCASSPDSTRTDTQYFGPGTRLTVL.

This clonotype has just a few counts. Here the CDR3 reads CASSLRVGENQPQHF. The CDR3 nucleotides read TGTGCCAGCAGCTTAAGGGTGGGAGAGAATCAGCCCCAGCATTTT. This chain joins TRBV7-2 and TRBJ1-5; no clear D. V was clipped by 2 bases and J by 4 bases, with 12 bases between them. Germline-derived CDR1 and CDR2 are SGHTA and FQGNSA. The CDR3 contains 15 residues.

The chain joins TRBV7-6 to TRBJ2-7; D possibly matches TRBD1 or TRBD2 (5 bases each). V lost 5 bases and J lost 7, with 15 bases in between. The CDR3 loop spans 13 amino acids. Germline CDR1 is SGHVS and CDR2 is FNYEAQ. The CDR3 region is CASSPDTGLEQYV. The CDR3 bases are TGTGCCAGCAGCCCCGACACAGGACTTGAGCAGTACGTC.

This clonotype appeared a few times. The rearrangement links TRBV7-3 to TRBJ1-1; perhaps TRBD1 as D (6 bases). This CDR3 has 14 amino acids. Germline CDR1 and CDR2: SGHTA and FQGTGA. The V gene lost 5 bases and the J gene lost 5 bases, with 15 bases spanning the gap. The CDR3 DNA is TGTGCCAGCAGCCAGATGGGGGCTTCAACTGAAGCTTTCTTT. This codes for CASSQMGASTEAFF. The full variable domain, completed using reference TRBV7-3 and TRBJ1-1, is GAGVSQTPSNKVTEKGKYVELRCDPISGHTALYWYRQSLGQGPEFLIYFQGTGAADDSGLPNDRFFAVRPEGSVSTLKIQRTERGDSAVYLCASSQMGASTEAFFGQGTRLTVV.

This clonotype was found a few times. This chain connects TRBV10-3 to TRBJ1-4; unclear D gene. Looked up from germline, CDR1 is ENHRY and CDR2 is SYGVKD. The V end was cut by 0 bases, the J end by 6 bases, with 2 bases between. CDR3 length: 12 residues. CDR3 sequence reads: CAISESYEKLFF. As DNA, the CDR3 is TGTGCCATCAGTGAGTCGTATGAAAAACTGTTTTTT.

This clonotype was observed a few times. V gene TRBV4-3 combines with J gene TRBJ2-5; D is uncertain. This CDR3 has 14 amino acids. Germline loops: CDR1 LGHNA, CDR2 YSLEER. Between the trimmed V and J ends, which lost 1 base and 1 base, there was a span of 7 bases. The CDR3 bases are TGCGCCAGCAGCCAAGTGGGATCCCAAGAGACCCAGTACTTC. Translation: CASSQVGSQETQYF.